One sample yielded the 21 T cell receptor beta chains listed below, sequenced in a study of cytomegalovirus exposure and HLA in healthy donors. Some clones are missing from TCRdb's copy, which holds only in-frame ones; the method was immunoSEQ multiplex PCR. The table records 160,000 or so clones, roughly 86% of them present only once. Sequences were obtained from PBMCs. The receptors were gathered from a man younger than 30 in good health and CMV-seropositive.

V and J are TRBV9 and TRBJ2-2, with 8 bases fitting TRBD1. Germline values: CDR1 SGDLS, CDR2 YYNGEE. The CDR3 is 15 amino acids. V was pared by 3 bases and J by 5 bases, with 6 bases of the junction left unmatched. CDR3 nucleotides: TGTGCCAGCAGCGGGGGACAGGCGACGACCGGGGAGCTGTTTTTT. Protein: CASSGGQATTGELFF.

This clone appeared a single time. This chain links TRBV7-9 with TRBJ1-3, with D possibly matching TRBD1 (5 bases). In germline, CDR1 is SEHNR, CDR2 FQNEAQ (reference sequence). Trimming removed 2 bases from V and 0 bases from J, with 11 bases in between. The CDR3 length is 16 residues. CDR3 residues: CASSLSGGSSGNTIYF. DNA of the CDR3: TGTGCCAGCAGCTTAAGTGGGGGGAGCTCTGGAAACACCATATATTTT.

This clone came up a few times. This chain connects TRBV4-2 to TRBJ2-3; 10 bases fit TRBD2. CDR3 length: 15 residues. J gave up 4 bases and V 6 bases, and 7 bases lay outside the gene matches. Looked up from germline, CDR1 is LGHNA and CDR2 is YNFKEQ. The CDR3 reads CASRDLAGEADTQYF. The DNA of the CDR3 is TGTGCCAGCAGGGACCTAGCGGGAGAGGCAGATACGCAGTATTTT.

The chain employs TRBV7-8 and TRBJ1-5, with D perhaps matching TRBD1 (5 bases). The CDR3 totals 14 residues. V lost 4 bases to trimming and J lost 5 bases, with 12 bases between them. Per germline, CDR1 SGHVS and CDR2 FQNEAQ. This CDR3 is CASSSRQSYQPQHF. The CDR3 nucleotides read TGTGCCAGCAGCTCCCGACAGTCTTATCAGCCCCAGCATTTT.

V and J are TRBV27 and TRBJ2-7, with D possibly being TRBD1 (6 bases). Germline V gene sequence: CDR1 MNHEY, CDR2 SMNVEV (reference sequence). Between the trimmed V and J ends, which lost 7 bases and 5 bases, there was a span of 18 bases. This CDR3 contains 14 residues. The CDR3 loop is CASKQQGEVHEQYF. For the CDR3, the DNA is TGTGCCAGCAAACAACAGGGTGAGGTCCACGAGCAGTACTTC.

In this sample, this clone turned up a few times. This chain links TRBV28 with TRBJ1-3; 8 bases map to TRBD1. The CDR3 totals 14 residues. The V segment lost 8 bases and the J segment 1 base; nucleotides outside the gene matches: 4. In germline, CDR1 is MDHEN, CDR2 SYDVKM. The CDR3 coding sequence is TGTGCCAGCTGGGACAGGACTTCTGGAAACACCATATATTTT. Its translation is CASWDRTSGNTIYF.

J is TRBJ1-5 and V is TRBV19; D unresolved. CDR3 length: 13 residues. Trimming stripped 10 bases from V and 1 base from J, with 11 bases between. Germline loops: CDR1 LNHDA, CDR2 SQIVND (reference sequence). CDR3 region: CATQSRSNQPQHF. The CDR3 coding sequence is TGTGCCACCCAAAGTCGGAGCAATCAGCCCCAGCATTTT.

This clone was seen at least ten times. The same CDR3 can be traced to other DNA sequences in this sample. The chain has TRBV7-9 and TRBJ2-7; possible D gene TRBD2, 5 bases. V lost 1 base and J 3 bases, leaving 7 bases between the germline ends. CDR1 and CDR2 from the germline V gene are SEHNR and FQNEAQ (reference sequence). The CDR3 totals 13 residues. The CDR3 protein is CASSLGGVYEQYF. In nucleotides, the CDR3 is TGTGCCAGCAGCTTAGGGGGAGTCTACGAGCAGTACTTC.

The rearrangement uses TRBV25-1 and TRBJ2-1; 12 bases agree with TRBD2. Germline V gene data show CDR1 as MGHDK and CDR2 as SYGVNS. V shed 1 base and J 11 bases; nucleotides not matched to a gene: 6. The CDR3 consists of 15 residues. The CDR3 region is CASSELIGLAGQQFF. The CDR3 DNA sequence: TGTGCCAGCAGTGAATTAATAGGACTAGCGGGACAGCAGTTCTTC.

This chain uses TRBV7-2 with TRBJ2-3; D perhaps matches TRBD1 (5 bases). The germline CDR1 and CDR2 sequences are SGHTA and FQGNSA. V was shortened by 1 base and J by 12 bases, with 17 bases between the two germline ends. The CDR3 contains 14 residues. CDR3 nucleotides: TGTGCCAGCAGCTTAGATTGGGGCCACGGGTCCCAGTATTTT. Its protein is CASSLDWGHGSQYF.

J is TRBJ1-1 and V is TRBV5-6; D is unresolved. There are 12 residues in the CDR3. The germline V gene encodes CDR1 SGHDT and CDR2 YYEEEE. Trimming removed 1 base at V and 3 bases at J, with 4 bases between. The CDR3 DNA reads TGTGCCAGCAGCTTGTCTGACACTGAAGCTTTCTTT. Protein sequence: CASSLSDTEAFF.

The rearrangement links TRBV29-1 to TRBJ2-7, with 7 bases aligning to TRBD2. CDR3 size: 13 residues. V lost 5 bases, J lost 5 bases, and 9 bases stayed unmatched. Per germline, CDR1 SQVTM and CDR2 ANQGSEA. The CDR3 is CSVSPGTKNEQYF. The CDR3, as DNA: TGCAGCGTTAGCCCCGGGACTAAGAACGAGCAGTACTTC.

This clone was observed a single time. The rearrangement joins TRBV7-9 to TRBJ1-2; unclear D gene. V was cut by 4 bases and J by 8 bases, with 14 bases left in between. The V gene's germline CDR1 is SEHNR and CDR2 FQNEAQ (reference sequence). This CDR3 spans 13 amino acids. The CDR3: CASSSRSGLGYTF. The CDR3 DNA follows: TGTGCCAGCAGCTCCCGGTCAGGTTTAGGCTACACCTTC.

This clone was seen ten or more times. The rearrangement uses TRBV2 and TRBJ2-7; 8 bases match TRBD1. The CDR3 contains 12 residues. The J segment lost 7 bases and the V segment lost 6 bases, leaving 5 bases of the junction unmatched. The germline CDR1 and CDR2 sequences are SNHLY and FYNNEI. CDR3 sequence reads: CASRTTGVEQYF. CDR3 in DNA: TGTGCCAGCAGGACGACAGGGGTGGAGCAGTACTTC.

The rearrangement joins TRBV11-1 to TRBJ1-2, with 10 bases identical to TRBD1. V lost 11 bases to trimming and J lost 7 bases; unmatched junction nucleotides: 4. This CDR3 contains 11 residues. Germline CDR1 is SGHAT and CDR2 is FQDESV (reference sequence). Here the CDR3 DNA reads TGTGCCGCCGGGACAGGGGCTGGCTACACCTTC. This codes for CAAGTGAGYTF.

This clone was recorded only once. The J gene is TRBJ2-2, the V gene TRBV5-4; 9 bases are a match to TRBD2. Germline CDR1 SGHNT, CDR2 YYREEE (reference sequence). J gave up 4 bases and V 0 bases, and 4 bases lay outside the gene matches. The CDR3 has 16 residues. The CDR3 protein is CASSLAGGRATGELFF. In DNA form, the CDR3 reads TGTGCCAGCAGCTTGGCGGGCGGGAGGGCCACCGGGGAGCTGTTTTTT.

CDR3 amino acids: CASSRDNTETQYF. CDR3 in DNA: TGTGCCAGCTCACGGGACAATACGGAGACCCAGTACTTC. This sequence joins TRBV18 and TRBJ2-5; possible D gene TRBD1, 6 bases. Germline V gene data show CDR1 as KGHSH and CDR2 as LQKENI. The V and J ends lost 4 bases and 5 bases respectively, with 11 bases between them. This CDR3 has 13 amino acids.

V gene TRBV27 combines with J gene TRBJ2-3; the match to TRBD1 covers 7 bases. The CDR3 spans 15 residues. Germline CDR1 MNHEY, CDR2 SMNVEV (reference sequence). V trimming: 2 bases; J trimming: 5 bases; junction bases outside the gene matches: 7. CDR3 bases: TGTGCCAGCAGTTTAGAACCCACAGGGGAAGATACGCAGTATTTT. Encoded protein: CASSLEPTGEDTQYF.

The chain couples TRBV6-4 to TRBJ2-1, with TRBD2 matching 10 bases. Trimming cost V 6 bases and J 4 bases; bases outside gene matches: 3. The CDR3 consists of 14 residues. CDR1 is MRHNA and CDR2 is SNTAGT in the germline V gene. DNA for the CDR3: TGTGCCAGCAGCAGGACTAGCGGATACAATGAGCAGTTCTTC. This encodes CASSRTSGYNEQFF.

This clone was seen more than once but under ten times. V usage is TRBV2 and J usage is TRBJ2-2; 7 nucleotides agree with TRBD1. Trimming cost V 8 bases and J 1 base; bases outside gene matches: 16. This CDR3 comprises 18 residues. Germline CDR1 SNHLY, CDR2 FYNNEI. The CDR3 DNA is TGTGCCAGCGCTGGAAGCTCTTTAGGGGGCCTGAACACCGGGGAGCTGTTTTTT. This translates into CASAGSSLGGLNTGELFF. Full variable domain (outside the CDR3, taken from reference TRBV2 and TRBJ2-2): EPEVTQTPSHQVTQMGQEVILRCVPISNHLYFYWYRQILGQKVEFLVSFYNNEISEKSEIFDDQFSVERPDGSNFTLKIRSTKLEDSAMYFCASAGSSLGGLNTGELFFGEGSRLTVL.

This rearrangement joins TRBV28 to TRBJ1-2; tentatively, D is TRBD1 (5 bases). V dropped 7 bases and J dropped 2 bases, with 11 bases sitting between them. The V gene's germline CDR1 is MDHEN and CDR2 SYDVKM. This CDR3 is built from 13 residues. The CDR3 bases are TGTGCCAGCACATCGGGGGGGAACTATGGCTACACCTTC. Translation gives CASTSGGNYGYTF.